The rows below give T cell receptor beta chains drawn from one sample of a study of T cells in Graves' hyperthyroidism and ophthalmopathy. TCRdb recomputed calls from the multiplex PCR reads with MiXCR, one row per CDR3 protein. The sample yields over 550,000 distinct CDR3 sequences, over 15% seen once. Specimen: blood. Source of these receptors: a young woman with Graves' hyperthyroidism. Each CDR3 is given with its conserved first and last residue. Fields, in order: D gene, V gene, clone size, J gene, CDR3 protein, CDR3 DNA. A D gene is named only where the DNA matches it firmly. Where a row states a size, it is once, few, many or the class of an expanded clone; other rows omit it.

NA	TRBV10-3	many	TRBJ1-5	CAISEFGGLGNQPQHF	TGTGCCATCAGTGAGTTCGGGGGGCTTGGCAATCAGCCCCAGCATTTT
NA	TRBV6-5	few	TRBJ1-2	CASSIGRSYTF	TGTGCCAGCAGTATTGGACGGAGCTACACCTTC
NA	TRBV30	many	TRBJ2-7	CAWSVKGLEQYF	TGTGCCTGGAGTGTAAAGGGCCTCGAGCAGTACTTC
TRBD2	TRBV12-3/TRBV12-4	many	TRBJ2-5	CASSLGSGEETQYF	TGTGCCAGCAGTTTAGGTAGCGGGGAGGAGACCCAGTACTTC
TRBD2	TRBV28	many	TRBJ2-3	CASSPSGNLGDTQYF	TGTGCCAGCAGTCCGAGCGGGAATTTGGGAGATACGCAGTATTTT
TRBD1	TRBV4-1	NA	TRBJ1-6	CASSQIDRGYNSPLHF	TGCGCCAGCAGCCAAATAGACAGGGGGTATAATTCACCCCTCCACTTT
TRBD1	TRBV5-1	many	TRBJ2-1	CASSYLLTGPGPEQFF	TGCGCCAGCAGCTACCTACTGACAGGGCCGGGGCCGGAGCAGTTCTTC
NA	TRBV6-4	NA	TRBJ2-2	CASAYRPNTGELFF	TGTGCCAGCGCGTACAGGCCGAACACCGGGGAGCTGTTTTTT
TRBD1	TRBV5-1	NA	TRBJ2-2	CASSPDRALSTGELFF	TGCGCCAGCAGCCCCGACAGGGCCCTATCCACCGGGGAGCTGTTTTTT
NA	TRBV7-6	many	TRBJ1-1	CASSLATGSEAFF	TGTGCCAGCAGCCTCGCCACAGGGTCTGAAGCTTTCTTT
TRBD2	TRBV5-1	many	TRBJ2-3	CASSLGLADTQYF	TGCGCCAGCAGCTTGGGACTAGCGGATACGCAGTATTTT
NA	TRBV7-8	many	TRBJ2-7	CASSPPDPAQYF	TGTGCCAGCAGCCCCCCCGACCCGGCGCAGTACTTC
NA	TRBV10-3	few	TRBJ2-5	CAIKAGLGLGAETQYF	TGTGCCATCAAGGCAGGGCTGGGTTTGGGTGCGGAGACCCAGTACTTC
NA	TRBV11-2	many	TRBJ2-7	CASSLVFGGGDEQYF	TGTGCCAGCAGCTTAGTGTTCGGGGGCGGCGACGAGCAGTACTTC
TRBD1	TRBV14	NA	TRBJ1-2	CASSQTGEYGYTF	TGTGCCAGCAGCCAAACAGGGGAATATGGCTACACCTTC
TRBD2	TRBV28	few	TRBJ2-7	CASRSTSGSSYEQYF	TGTGCCAGCAGGTCGACTAGCGGGTCCTCCTACGAGCAGTACTTC
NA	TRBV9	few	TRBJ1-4	CASSAGEGHGEKLFF	TGTGCCAGCAGCGCCGGAGAGGGTCACGGTGAAAAACTGTTTTTT
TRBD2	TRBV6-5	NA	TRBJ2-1	CASSYVSVREGYNEQFF	TGTGCCAGCAGTTACGTGTCTGTGCGGGAGGGATACAATGAGCAGTTCTTC
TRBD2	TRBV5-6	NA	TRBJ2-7	CASSGGPSGRVYEQYF	TGTGCCAGCAGCGGGGGGCCTAGCGGGAGGGTTTACGAGCAGTACTTC
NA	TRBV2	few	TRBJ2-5	CASKGYRNQETQYF	TGTGCCAGCAAGGGCTACCGGAATCAAGAGACCCAGTACTTC
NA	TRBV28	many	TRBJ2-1	CASTIGLGDEQFF	TGTGCCAGCACGATAGGGCTAGGAGATGAGCAGTTCTTC
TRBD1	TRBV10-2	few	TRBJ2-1	CASIRRQGGNYNEQFF	TGCGCCAGCATTCGAAGACAGGGGGGGAACTACAATGAGCAGTTCTTC
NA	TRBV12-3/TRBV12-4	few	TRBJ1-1	CASRSTGSSEAFF	TGTGCCAGCAGGTCCACAGGGTCTTCTGAAGCTTTCTTT
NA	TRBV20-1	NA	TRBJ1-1	CSARGPGNTEAFF	TGCAGTGCTAGAGGTCCGGGGAACACTGAAGCTTTCTTT
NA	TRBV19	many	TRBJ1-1	CASSISRLNTEAFF	TGTGCCAGTAGTATTAGCAGACTGAACACTGAAGCTTTCTTT
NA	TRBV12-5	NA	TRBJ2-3	CASGLLGSRGDTQYF	TGTGCTAGTGGTTTGTTGGGGAGTCGAGGAGATACGCAGTATTTT
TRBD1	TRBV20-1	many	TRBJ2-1	CSALRQGIAREQFF	TGCAGTGCCCTACGACAGGGGATCGCACGGGAGCAGTTCTTC
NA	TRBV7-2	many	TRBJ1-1	CASSLRHMNTEAFF	TGTGCCAGCAGCTTACGACATATGAACACTGAAGCTTTCTTT
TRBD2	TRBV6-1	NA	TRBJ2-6	CASSERLAGGPGANVLTF	TGTGCCAGCAGTGAAAGGCTAGCGGGGGGACCTGGGGCCAACGTCCTGACTTTC
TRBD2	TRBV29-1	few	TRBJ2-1	CRVLAGNFNEQFF	TGCCGCGTGCTAGCGGGTAATTTTAATGAGCAGTTCTTC
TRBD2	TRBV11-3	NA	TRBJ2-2	CASSPNLGGGPAGELFF	TGTGCCAGCAGCCCGAACCTCGGGGGAGGGCCGGCCGGGGAGCTGTTTTTT
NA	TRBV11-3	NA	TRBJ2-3	CASSLEGADHTDTQYF	TGTGCCAGCAGCTTAGAAGGGGCAGACCACACAGATACGCAGTATTTT
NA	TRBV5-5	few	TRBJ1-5	CASSLSGVGLNQPQHF	TGTGCCAGCAGCTTATCGGGAGTTGGGCTCAATCAGCCCCAGCATTTT
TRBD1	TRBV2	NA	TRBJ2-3	CASRKGRQGKDTQYF	TGTGCCAGCCGGAAAGGCCGACAGGGGAAAGATACGCAGTATTTT
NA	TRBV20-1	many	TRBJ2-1	CSARASRNNEQFF	TGCAGTGCTAGAGCCTCCAGGAACAATGAGCAGTTCTTC
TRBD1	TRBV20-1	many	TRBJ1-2	CSARTGTESRYTF	TGCAGTGCTAGAACCGGGACAGAAAGCCGCTACACCTTC
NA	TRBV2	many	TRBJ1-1	CASSEATGGGTEAFF	TGTGCCAGCAGTGAAGCTACAGGTGGTGGGACTGAAGCTTTCTTT
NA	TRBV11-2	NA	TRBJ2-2	CASSLFSRQATGTGELFF	TGTGCCAGCAGCTTATTCTCGAGACAGGCCACGGGCACCGGGGAGCTGTTTTTT
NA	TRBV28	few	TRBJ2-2	CASSFPRVDTGELFF	TGTGCCAGCAGTTTCCCCAGGGTGGACACCGGGGAGCTGTTTTTT
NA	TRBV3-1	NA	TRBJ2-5	CASRGRGTQYF	TGTGCCAGCCGAGGCCGCGGGACCCAGTACTTC
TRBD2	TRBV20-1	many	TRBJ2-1	CSASPTSGRAHGYNEQFF	TGCAGTGCTAGTCCTACTAGCGGGAGGGCCCATGGCTACAATGAGCAGTTCTTC
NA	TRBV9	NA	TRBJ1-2	CASSVEGYGYTF	TGTGCCAGCAGCGTCGAGGGCTATGGCTACACCTTC
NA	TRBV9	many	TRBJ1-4	CASSETPGRANEKLFF	TGTGCCAGCAGCGAAACACCTGGAAGGGCGAATGAAAAACTGTTTTTT
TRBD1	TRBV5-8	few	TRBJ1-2	CASSFISGWTGVNYTF	TGTGCCAGCAGCTTTATTAGTGGGTGGACAGGGGTTAATTACACCTTC
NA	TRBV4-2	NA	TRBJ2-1	CASSQDWGKGYNEQFF	TGTGCCAGCAGCCAAGATTGGGGGAAAGGATACAATGAGCAGTTCTTC
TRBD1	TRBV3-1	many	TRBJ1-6	CASSLSTGARSPLHF	TGTGCCAGCAGCCTTAGTACAGGGGCCAGGTCACCCCTCCACTTT
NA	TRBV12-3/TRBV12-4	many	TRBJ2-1	CASSWGASSYNEQFF	TGTGCCAGCAGTTGGGGCGCGAGCTCCTACAATGAGCAGTTCTTC
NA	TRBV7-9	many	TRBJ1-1	CASSFTSNTEAFF	TGTGCCAGCAGCTTTACATCAAACACTGAAGCTTTCTTT
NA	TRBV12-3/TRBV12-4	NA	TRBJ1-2	CASSWGDPNYGYTF	TGTGCCAGCAGTTGGGGGGACCCTAACTATGGCTACACCTTC
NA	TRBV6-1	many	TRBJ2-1	CASTNRWYNEQFF	TGTGCCAGCACCAACCGGTGGTACAATGAGCAGTTCTTC
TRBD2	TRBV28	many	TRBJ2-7	CASVGWGLATYEQYF	TGTGCCAGCGTTGGGTGGGGACTAGCTACCTACGAGCAGTACTTC
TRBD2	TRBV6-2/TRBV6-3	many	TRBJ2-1	CASSPHGLAGVYNEQFF	TGTGCCAGCAGTCCCCATGGACTAGCGGGGGTCTACAATGAGCAGTTCTTC
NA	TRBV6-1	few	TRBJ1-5	CASSRVGGGNQPQHF	TGTGCCAGCAGTCGGGTGGGAGGGGGCAATCAGCCCCAGCATTTT
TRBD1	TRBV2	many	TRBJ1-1	CASRDRVGTEAFF	TGTGCCAGCAGGGACAGGGTGGGGACTGAAGCTTTCTTT
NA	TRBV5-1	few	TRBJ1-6	CASSLDGVRLDNSPLHF	TGCGCCAGCAGCTTGGACGGGGTTAGATTGGATAATTCACCCCTCCACTTT